The next 25 T cell receptor beta chains were all read from a single sample in a study of T-cell memory formation after mild COVID-19. TCRdb used MiXCR to reprocess the 5' RACE reads, holding one entry per CDR3 protein. The table records about 160,000 distinct CDR3 sequences, 25% to 40% of them present only once. The sequencing input was PBMCs or a T cell subset sorted from them (not recorded which). These receptors came from an adult woman who had mild COVID-19 (a few samples of this study predate the infection). Cell type and time point are not known.

The CDR3 loop reads CSALTGGPYTDTQYF. The CDR3 nucleotides are TGCAGTGCCCTAACGGGGGGACCGTACACAGATACGCAGTATTTT. The chain is built from TRBV20-1 and TRBJ2-3, with 7 positions matching TRBD2. The CDR3 extends over 15 amino acids. Germline trimming cut 6 bases from V and 2 bases from J; bases unmatched to any gene: 11. Germline V gene lookup returns CDR1 DFQATT and CDR2 SNEGSKA (reference sequence).

This clonotype was counted between two and nine times. The rearrangement links TRBV7-2 to TRBJ1-3; TRBD1 aligns across 8 bases. The CDR3 length is 15 residues. CDR1 SGHTA and CDR2 FQGNSA come from the germline V gene. J was trimmed by 0 bases and V by 6 bases; bases with no gene match: 4. This CDR3 reads CASSRTGLSGNTIYF. DNA for the CDR3: TGTGCCAGCAGTCGGACAGGGCTCTCTGGAAACACCATATATTTT.

The sample holds a few counts of this clonotype. The chain employs TRBV5-1 and TRBJ2-5; D is ambiguous. The germline CDR1 and CDR2 sequences are SGHRS and YFSETQ. V lost 4 bases and J lost 1, with 11 bases in between. The CDR3 consists of 14 residues. The CDR3 DNA sequence: TGCGCCAGCAGCCCCGGGTCCAGCCAAGAGACCCAGTACTTC. Protein: CASSPGSSQETQYF.

The rearrangement links TRBV4-1 to TRBJ2-7; possible D gene TRBD2, 5 bases. This CDR3 is 16 amino acids long. Per the germline V gene, CDR1 is MGHRA and CDR2 is YSYEKL. V gave up 2 bases and J gave up 3 bases, with 17 bases separating them. CDR3 loop: CASSQPLRGGDYEQYF. The CDR3 DNA reads as TGCGCCAGCAGCCAACCTTTGCGTGGAGGTGACTACGAGCAGTACTTC.

Only one count was recorded for this clonotype. The rearrangement joins TRBV10-3 to TRBJ2-7; D call uncertain. Germline assignment: CDR1 ENHRY and CDR2 SYGVKD. This CDR3 spans 12 amino acids. Trimming took off 2 bases at V and 2 bases at J, with 4 bases between the two ends. The CDR3 loop reads CAISERTYEQYF. The CDR3, as DNA: TGTGCCATCAGTGAGAGGACCTACGAGCAGTACTTC.

This chain uses TRBV20-1 with TRBJ1-5, with 8 bases matching TRBD1. CDR1 and CDR2 from the germline V gene are DFQATT and SNEGSKA (reference sequence). This CDR3 comprises 14 residues. V lost 7 bases to trimming and J lost 7 bases; unmatched junction nucleotides: 12. The CDR3 here is CSVRPTGEDQPQHF. In DNA, the CDR3 is TGCAGTGTTAGGCCGACAGGGGAGGACCAGCCCCAGCATTTT.

The chain has TRBV18 and TRBJ2-1; tentatively, D is TRBD2 (5 bases). CDR3 length: 13 residues. CDR1 is KGHSH, CDR2 LQKENI, per germline. V lost 6 bases to trimming and J lost 14 bases, with 20 bases between them. The CDR3: CASSPQDLLREFF. The CDR3 DNA follows: TGTGCCAGCTCCCCTCAGGACCTCCTGAGGGAGTTCTTC.

This clonotype came up a few times. The chain combines TRBV7-8 with TRBJ1-4; D ambiguous. The V end was cut by 5 bases, the J end by 0 bases, with 16 bases between. Germline-derived CDR1 and CDR2 are SGHVS and FQNEAQ. The CDR3 runs to 17 residues. The CDR3 DNA sequence: TGTGCCAGCAGCCTCGGGCGGAAGGGCGCAACTAATGAAAAACTGTTTTTT. Translating gives CASSLGRKGATNEKLFF.

The genes are TRBV7-2 and TRBJ2-7; no clear D gene. The V end was cut by 0 bases, the J end by 3 bases, with 6 bases between. The CDR3 totals 13 residues. Germline CDR1 reads SGHTA; CDR2 reads FQGNSA. The CDR3 loop reads CASSLALGYEQYF. DNA for the CDR3: TGTGCCAGCAGCTTAGCGCTGGGCTACGAGCAGTACTTC.

V is TRBV15 and J is TRBJ2-3, with a weak D call TRBD1 (5 bases). Trimming removed 1 base at V and 2 bases at J, with 13 bases between. Per the germline V gene, CDR1 is LNHNV and CDR2 is YYDKDF (reference sequence). CDR3 length: 16 amino acids. The CDR3 coding sequence is TGTGCCACCAGCAGAGGGGGCAGGGCAGCCACAGATACGCAGTATTTT. It encodes CATSRGGRAATDTQYF. Drawing the rest from reference TRBV15 and TRBJ2-3, the complete variable domain is DAMVIQNPRYQVTQFGKPVTLSCSQTLNHNVMYWYQQKSSQAPKLLFHYYDKDFNNEADTPDNFQSRRPNTSFCFLDIRSPGLGDTAMYLCATSRGGRAATDTQYFGPGTRLTVL.

This clonotype came up once. The CDR3 protein is CASSQRSGGPGEQFF. The CDR3 DNA sequence: TGTGCCAGCAGCCAACGTTCGGGGGGGCCTGGTGAGCAGTTCTTC. The chain couples TRBV16 to TRBJ2-1; 8 positions agree with TRBD2. With 2 bases clipped from V and 9 bases from J, the junction kept 9 bases outside the gene matches. This CDR3 has 15 amino acids. Germline CDR1 reads KGHSY; CDR2 reads FQNENV.

The CDR3 DNA sequence: TGTGCCAGCAGAGTTAAGGGCTCGTACAATGAGCAGTTCTTC. This codes for CASRVKGSYNEQFF. The chain carries TRBV6-6 and TRBJ2-1, with D hard to call. CDR3 length: 14 residues. Deletions cut 6 bases from V and 4 bases from J, with 13 bases between. Germline lookup yields CDR1 MNHNY and CDR2 SVGAGI (reference sequence).

This chain joins TRBV25-1 and TRBJ1-3; D possibly corresponds to TRBD1 (6 bases). The germline V gene encodes CDR1 MGHDK and CDR2 SYGVNS. The ends were cut back, 4 bases at V and 4 bases at J, with 14 bases in the middle. CDR3 length equals 15 residues. The CDR3: CASSVAGAGGNTIYF. The CDR3, as DNA: TGTGCCAGCAGTGTGGCGGGGGCGGGAGGAAACACCATATATTTT.

This sequence joins TRBV7-9 and TRBJ2-7; the D is unclear. Looked up from germline, CDR1 is SEHNR and CDR2 is FQNEAQ (reference sequence). Trimming removed 5 bases at V and 1 base at J, with 6 bases between. The CDR3 spans 12 residues. The CDR3 region has the DNA TGTGCCAGCAGCAAGGCTTCCTACGAGCAGTACTTC. Translated: CASSKASYEQYF.

The chain combines TRBV5-1 with TRBJ1-4; 9 nucleotides line up with TRBD1. The CDR3 is 15 residues long. Trimming took 0 bases from V and 4 from J; bases not matched to a gene: 1. CDR1 SGHRS and CDR2 YFSETQ come from the germline V gene. CDR3 nucleotide sequence: TGCGCCAGCAGCTTGGGGACAGGGGTTAATGAAAAACTGTTTTTT. It encodes CASSLGTGVNEKLFF. Looking up the rest from reference TRBV5-1 and TRBJ1-4 gives the full variable domain: KAGVTQTPRYLIKTRGQQVTLSCSPISGHRSVSWYQQTPGQGLQFLFEYFSETQRNKGNFPGRFSGRQFSNSRSEMNVSTLELGDSALYLCASSLGTGVNEKLFFGSGTQLSVL.

CDR3 region: CASSLDRQSDTQYF. The CDR3, as DNA: TGTGCCAGCAGCTTGGACCGCCAATCCGATACGCAGTATTTT. The rearrangement uses TRBV5-4 and TRBJ2-3; D unclear. Germline loops: CDR1 SGHNT, CDR2 YYREEE (reference sequence). The CDR3 consists of 14 residues. V lost 0 bases, J lost 6 bases, and 11 bases lay in between.

This clonotype showed up just a few times. V and J are TRBV27 and TRBJ2-7; 7 bases are shared with TRBD1. This CDR3 contains 16 residues. With V trimmed by 6 bases and J by 4 bases, 15 bases remained unmatched. Looked up from germline, CDR1 is MNHEY and CDR2 is SMNVEV (reference sequence). Here the CDR3 reads CASRARGSSFLYEQYF. The CDR3 region has the DNA TGTGCCAGCAGGGCCAGGGGGTCGTCGTTTCTGTACGAGCAGTACTTC.

This clonotype was seen more than once but under ten times. This chain links TRBV9 with TRBJ1-2; the match to TRBD1 covers 9 bases. The CDR3 runs to 15 residues. The V gene end was trimmed by 2 bases and the J gene end by 4 bases; junction bases not matched to a gene: 6. CDR1 is SGDLS, CDR2 YYNGEE, per germline. The CDR3, as DNA: TGTGCCAGCAGCGTCATGGACAGGGGCCCCTATGGCTACACCTTC. This codes for CASSVMDRGPYGYTF.

This clonotype showed up many times. CDR3 region: CASSSGTSWTQYF. The CDR3 region has the DNA TGTGCCAGCAGTTCCGGGACTAGTTGGACCCAGTACTTC. The V gene is TRBV12-3 or TRBV12-4, the J gene TRBJ2-5, with TRBD2 matching 8 bases. V lost 4 bases and J lost 7; bases outside the gene matches: 5. CDR3 length equals 13 residues.

This sequence joins TRBV12-3 or TRBV12-4 and TRBJ2-7; D uncertain. The CDR3 runs 14 residues. Trimming left V 1 base short and J 5 bases short, with 12 bases between. DNA of the CDR3: TGTGCCAGCAGTTTAGGGTCCCTCGTGCACGAGCAGTACTTC. Translation gives CASSLGSLVHEQYF.

The chain has TRBV7-8 and TRBJ1-2, with TRBD1 matching over 7 bases. The CDR3 runs to 15 residues. Germline-derived CDR1 and CDR2 are SGHVS and FQNEAQ. V lost 1 base, J lost 7 bases, and 9 bases stayed unmatched. The CDR3 nucleotides read TGTGCCAGCAGCTTAGAGTTTCGACAGGGAGGTGGCTACACCTTC. Protein sequence: CASSLEFRQGGGYTF.

Written as DNA, the CDR3 is TGTGCCAGCAGTCGCCTAGCGGGAGTATCAGAGCAGTTCTTC. It yields the protein CASSRLAGVSEQFF. The chain couples TRBV6-2 or TRBV6-3 to TRBJ2-1; 10 bases align to TRBD2. CDR1 MNHEY and CDR2 SVGEGT come from the germline V gene. This CDR3 spans 14 amino acids. The V segment lost 5 bases and the J segment 10 bases; nucleotides outside the gene matches: 8.

At least ten counts were recorded for this clonotype. The V gene is TRBV20-1, the J gene TRBJ2-6, with D maybe TRBD1 (5 bases). The CDR3 is made up of 13 amino acids. With 7 bases removed from V and 4 bases from J, the gap between germline ends came to 11 bases. Germline V lookup: CDR1 DFQATT, CDR2 SNEGSKA (reference sequence). The chain's CDR3 is CSGRGSGANVLTF. The CDR3, as DNA: TGCAGTGGTAGGGGCTCAGGGGCCAACGTCCTGACTTTC.

This clonotype showed up just a few times. This chain joins TRBV10-3 and TRBJ2-7; no firm D call. CDR1 and CDR2 (germline): ENHRY, SYGVKD. CDR3 length: 13 amino acids. V gave up 3 bases and J gave up 0 bases, with 6 bases separating them. The CDR3 DNA is TGTGCCATCAGTGACACCAACTCCTACGAGCAGTACTTC. Amino acids: CAISDTNSYEQYF.

This clonotype was counted a few times. V and J are TRBV25-1 and TRBJ1-1, with unresolved D. Trimming cost V 0 bases and J 0 bases, with 8 bases left between them. Germline-derived CDR1 and CDR2 are MGHDK and SYGVNS. This CDR3 has 15 residues. CDR3 DNA sequence: TGTGCCAGCAGTGAATACGGAGTCTTGAACACTGAAGCTTTCTTT. It codes for CASSEYGVLNTEAFF.